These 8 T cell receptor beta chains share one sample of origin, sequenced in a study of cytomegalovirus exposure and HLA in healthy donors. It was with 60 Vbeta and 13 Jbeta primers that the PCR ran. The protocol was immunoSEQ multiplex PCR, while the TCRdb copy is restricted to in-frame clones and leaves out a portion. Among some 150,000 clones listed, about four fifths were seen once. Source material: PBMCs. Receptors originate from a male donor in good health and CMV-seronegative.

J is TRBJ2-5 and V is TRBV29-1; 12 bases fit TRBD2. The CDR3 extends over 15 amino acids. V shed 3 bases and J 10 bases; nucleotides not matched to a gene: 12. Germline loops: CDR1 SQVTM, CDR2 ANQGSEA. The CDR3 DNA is TGCAGCGTTGAGTCCGGGACTAGCGGGCTCAGGGACCAGTACTTC. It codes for CSVESGTSGLRDQYF.

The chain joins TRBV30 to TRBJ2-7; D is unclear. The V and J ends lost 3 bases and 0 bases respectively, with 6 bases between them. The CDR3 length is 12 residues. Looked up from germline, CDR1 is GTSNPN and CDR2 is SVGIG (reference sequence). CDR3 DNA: TGTGCCTGGAGGCAGTTCTCCTACGAGCAGTACTTC. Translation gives CAWRQFSYEQYF.

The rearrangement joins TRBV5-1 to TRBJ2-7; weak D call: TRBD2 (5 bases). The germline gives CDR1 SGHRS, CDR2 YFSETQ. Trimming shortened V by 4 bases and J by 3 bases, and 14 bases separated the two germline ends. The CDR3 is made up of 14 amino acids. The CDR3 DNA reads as TGCGCCAGCAGCGCCGTGATCGGGGTCTACGAGCAGTACTTC. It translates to CASSAVIGVYEQYF. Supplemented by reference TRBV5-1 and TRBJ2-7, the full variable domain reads KAGVTQTPRYLIKTRGQQVTLSCSPISGHRSVSWYQQTPGQGLQFLFEYFSETQRNKGNFPGRFSGRQFSNSRSEMNVSTLELGDSALYLCASSAVIGVYEQYFGPGTRLTVT.

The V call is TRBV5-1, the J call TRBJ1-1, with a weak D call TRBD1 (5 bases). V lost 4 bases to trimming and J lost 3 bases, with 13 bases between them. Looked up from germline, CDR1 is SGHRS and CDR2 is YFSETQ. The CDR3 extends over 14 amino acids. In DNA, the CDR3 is TGCGCCAGCAGCGGGGTATCGGGGGACACTGAAGCTTTCTTT. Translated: CASSGVSGDTEAFF.

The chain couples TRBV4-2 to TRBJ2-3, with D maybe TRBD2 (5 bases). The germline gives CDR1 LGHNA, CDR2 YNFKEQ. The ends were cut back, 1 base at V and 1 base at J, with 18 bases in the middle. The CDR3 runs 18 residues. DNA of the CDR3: TGTGCCAGCAGCCAAGGCCCCACCGGGGTGTATGGCACAGATACGCAGTATTTT. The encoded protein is CASSQGPTGVYGTDTQYF.

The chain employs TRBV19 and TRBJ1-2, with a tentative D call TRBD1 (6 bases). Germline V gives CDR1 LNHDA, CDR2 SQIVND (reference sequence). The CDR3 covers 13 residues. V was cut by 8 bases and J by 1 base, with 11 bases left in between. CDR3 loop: CASWDTYNYGYTF. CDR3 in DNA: TGTGCCAGTTGGGACACCTATAACTATGGCTACACCTTC.

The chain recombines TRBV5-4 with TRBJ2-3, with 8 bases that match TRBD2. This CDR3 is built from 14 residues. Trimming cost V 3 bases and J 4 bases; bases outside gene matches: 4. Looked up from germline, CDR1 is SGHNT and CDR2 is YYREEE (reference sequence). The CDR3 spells CASSSPGRADTQYF. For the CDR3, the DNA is TGTGCCAGCAGCTCCCCCGGGAGGGCAGATACGCAGTATTTT.

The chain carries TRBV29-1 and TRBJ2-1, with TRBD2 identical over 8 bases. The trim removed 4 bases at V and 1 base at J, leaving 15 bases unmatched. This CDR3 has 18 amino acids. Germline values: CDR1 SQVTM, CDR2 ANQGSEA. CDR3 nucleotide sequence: TGCAGCGTTGTAGGGTGGCCGGCGGGGGGCCAATCCTACAATGAGCAGTTCTTC. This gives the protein CSVVGWPAGGQSYNEQFF.